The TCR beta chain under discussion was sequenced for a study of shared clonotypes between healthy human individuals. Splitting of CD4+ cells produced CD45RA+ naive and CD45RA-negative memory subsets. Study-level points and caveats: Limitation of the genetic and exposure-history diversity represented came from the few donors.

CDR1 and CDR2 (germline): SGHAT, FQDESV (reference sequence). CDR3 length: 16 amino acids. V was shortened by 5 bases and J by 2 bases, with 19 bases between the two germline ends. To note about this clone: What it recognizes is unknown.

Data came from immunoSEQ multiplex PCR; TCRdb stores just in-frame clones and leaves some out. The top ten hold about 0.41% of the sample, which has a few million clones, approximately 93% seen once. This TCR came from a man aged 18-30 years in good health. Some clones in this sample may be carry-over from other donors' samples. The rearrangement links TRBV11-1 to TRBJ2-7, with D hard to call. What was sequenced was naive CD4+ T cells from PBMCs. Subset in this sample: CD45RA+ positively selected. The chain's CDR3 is CASSPSGSRGTYEQYF. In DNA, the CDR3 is TGTGCCAGCAGCCCATCCGGGTCGCGAGGAACCTACGAGCAGTACTTC. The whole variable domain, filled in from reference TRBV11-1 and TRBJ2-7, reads EAEVAQSPRYKITEKSQAVAFWCDPISGHATLYWYRQILGQGPELLVQFQDESVVDDSQLPKDRFSAERLKGVDSTLKIQPAELGDSAMYLCASSPSGSRGTYEQYFGPGTRLTVT.